This T cell receptor (beta chain) was observed in a study of CD8 T cells in ankylosing spondylitis. Generation of TCR beta libraries employed quantitative 5'-RACE incorporating molecular barcodes. TCRdb ran MiXCR on the 5' RACE reads and lists one entry per CDR3 protein. Of 200,000 or so distinct CDR3 sequences in the sample, over 10% were seen once. Study observations and caveats: Typical of ankylosing spondylitis blood, it appeared, was a TCR beta motif of under 10 highly homologous variants. Some of these motif variants have turned up before, in reports on reactive arthritis synovial fluid and blood. There was reportedly significant enrichment of clones that were disease-linked in matched ankylosing spondylitis synovial fluid.

This clonotype was detected many times. The antigen is not known. The specimen was blood, either unsorted or a sorted T cell fraction (not recorded which). The receptor's source is a female donor with ankylosing spondylitis or in good health (not recorded which).

Here the CDR3 reads CASSAHRDTEAFF. CDR3 bases: TGTGCCAGCTCGGCCCACAGGGACACTGAAGCTTTCTTT. J is TRBJ1-1 and V is TRBV18; TRBD1 might be the D (6 bases). CDR3 length: 13 residues. Germline CDR1 is KGHSH and CDR2 is LQKENI. Trimming took off 6 bases at V and 3 bases at J, with 11 bases between the two ends. The whole variable domain, filled in from reference TRBV18 and TRBJ1-1, reads NAGVMQNPRHLVRRRGQEARLRCSPMKGHSHVYWYRQLPEEGLKFMVYLQKENIIDESGMPKERFSAEFPKEGPSILRIQQVVRGDSAAYFCASSAHRDTEAFFGQGTRLTVV.